The present T cell receptor (beta chain) was sequenced within a study of TIL therapy for anti-PD-1-resistant metastatic lung cancer (dated by TCRdb to 2020 to 2023). Turning to the overall study: Enrolled patients had a median age of around 58 years (range about 38-85) and a median tumor PD-L1 proportion score of over 5.5%. Most of the cohort had lung adenocarcinoma, including a handful of EGFR-mutant tumors and two ALK-rearranged tumors, and half of the patients were either current or former smokers. A median non-synonymous tumor mutation burden of around 1.5 mutations per megabase was determined across the cohort by whole-exome sequencing. Tumor and peripheral blood T cell receptor beta sequencing was used to track clonotypes across tumor, expanded TIL product and serial blood samples. Study-wide findings and limitations: Higher clonality and lower diversity were observed in expanded TIL cultures than in baseline intratumoral T cells (median clonality around 5.7% vs 31%, p < 0.0001). Clonal turnover during TIL culture was high, and many clones enriched in the product were not detected in the baseline tumor, suggesting clonal contraction rather than faithful expansion. The study protocol defined all tumor marker inferences as exploratory. The cohort was highly selected, including more treatment-naive, never-smoker and oncogene-addicted patients than is typical, which limits generalizability.

TCR beta CDR3 regions were amplified from genomic DNA with the immunoSEQ v3 hsTCRB kit using bias-controlled multiplex PCR. The TCR libraries were sequenced on an Illumina NextSeq 500 to about 2 million read pairs for survey level or about 5-6 million read pairs for deep level. The study's processing was this. Clonality was reported by immunoSEQ Analyzer software, which also assigned V, D and J genes and filtered out non-productive sequences. Repertoires were compared by productive Simpson clonality and by the Morisita overlap index of productive TRB rearrangements between infused TIL and blood. TCRdb retrieved this table from immuneACCESS and kept in-frame rearrangements only. Not all clones are present; in checked studies, unresolved V genes account for under half, and no reason is known for the remainder. The DNA gave D and trimming, while V, J and clone size come from that table. The sample records about 50,000 clones, less than 75% of which are singletons. Jointly, the top ten make up roughly 5.6% of the sample.

This clone was seen a handful of times. Its antigen remains unidentified. Sequence at one end of the junction differs from germline and may be a read error. Based on the germline V gene, the CDR1 and CDR2 sequences are MDHEN and SYDVKM. The CDR3, from cysteine to phenylalanine, totals 14 residues. Kept here is only the CDR3 DNA, which spans 42 bases and is read in frame from base 1. The time point label here, explained by the study, means: pre-treatment sample, taken before nivolumab and TIL therapy. The baseline tumor samples were excised metastases, mostly pleural nodules or supraclavicular lymph nodes, taken from the same resection that was used to grow TIL. Before any PD-1/PD-L1 blockade was given, tumors were harvested, nivolumab was then administered, and patients who progressed went on to receive lymphodepletion, an infusion of expanded TIL, and IL-2. Adults with stage 4 NSCLC were enrolled from October 2017 to early 2020 in a dual-center phase I trial. The samples were obtained from a phase I trial that was single-arm and open-label and tested tumor-infiltrating lymphocyte therapy combined with nivolumab in advanced non-small cell lung cancer. Portions of each resected tumor were snap-frozen in liquid nitrogen and stored at -80 °C. Tumor regions of interest were selected on H&E sections by laser-capture macrodissection, were pulverized into approximately 15 mg aliquots, and were extracted with Qiagen Allprep kits.

The rearrangement joined TRBV28 to TRBJ1-1, and TRBD1 matches 8 of the central bases. The receptor comes from a person aged 25 to 85 with non-small cell lung cancer. Sequences were derived from tumor tissue, sampled at baseline. This receptor has the CDR3 CASSKTGVKTEAFF. The nucleotide sequence is TGTGCCAGCAGCAAGACAGGGGTGAAAACTGAAGCTTTCTTT.